The present T cell receptor (beta chain) was sequenced within a study of blood T cells in healthy people across ages. The length of the CDR3 is 15 residues. Germline trimming cut 3 bases from V and 8 bases from J; bases unmatched to any gene: 11. Germline CDR1 MNHEY, CDR2 SVGAGI. A second PCR, run for about 7 to 11 cycles, used a sample-barcoded 5' primer plus a J-beta primer mix. TCRdb ran MiXCR on the 5' RACE reads and lists one entry per CDR3 protein. This repertoire shows more than 500,000 distinct CDR3 sequences, about 26% found once; its top ten account for approximately 3.3%. The same sample was also used in a study of T cells of mothers and their children.

The sample comprised blood. The TCR was taken from a boy between 2 and 10 years old in good health. The V and J genes are TRBV6-5 and TRBJ1-2; 8 nucleotides agree with TRBD1. In DNA, the CDR3 is TGTGCCAGCAGTTATGCCCCCGCACAGGGGGTAGGCTACACCTTC. Its translation is CASSYAPAQGVGYTF.